The rows below give T cell receptor beta chains drawn from one sample of a study of OX40 agonist ivuxolimab in advanced cancers. Measured with immunoSEQ multiplex PCR; TCRdb has only the in-frame clones, and not every one. The table records roughly 70,000 clones, about 84% of them present only once. The sample was CD4+ or CD8+ T cells sorted from blood, taken in a trial of the OX40 agonist ivuxolimab. Source of these receptors: an adult with an advanced solid tumor such as melanoma, head and neck, liver or kidney cancer. The CDR3 runs from the conserved cysteine through the conserved F or W. Fields, in order: J gene, clone size, V gene, D gene, CDR3 DNA, CDR3 protein. The D gene is left open where the match is weak. The size field is filled for only some rows; it gives once, few, many or a size class.

>TRBJ2-1|-|TRBV18|-
TGTGCCAGCTCACCGGTTGGGAATGAGCAGTTCTTC
CASSPVGNEQFF
>TRBJ2-3|once|TRBV18|-
TGTGCCAGCTCACCACCCCCGCGGAGTTCCACAGATACGCAGTATTTT
CASSPPPRSSTDTQYF
>TRBJ2-1|-|TRBV25-1|-
TGTGCCAGTCGCGAGTCGAACAGGGAGCAGTTCTTC
CASRESNREQFF
>TRBJ2-6|once|TRBV6-1|-
TGTGCCAGCAGTGAAAGGGGGGGAAACGCTGGGGCCAACGTCCTGACTTTC
CASSERGGNAGANVLTF
>TRBJ2-7|-|TRBV2|-
TGTGCCAGCAGTTGGGACAACTCCTACGAGCAGTACTTC
CASSWDNSYEQYF
>TRBJ1-2|once|TRBV6-6|-
TGTGCCAGCAGTTTTCACATTAACTATGGCTACACCTTC
CASSFHINYGYTF
>TRBJ2-1|once|TRBV4-1|-
TGCGCCAGCAGCCGGGAAGGGGGTAGCGGGTCCTACAATGAGCAGTTCTTC
CASSREGGSGSYNEQFF
>TRBJ2-5|-|TRBV7-2|-
TGTGCCAGCAGCTCTAGCCTCGAGACCCAGTACTTC
CASSSSLETQYF
>TRBJ2-1|-|TRBV7-9|TRBD1
TGTGCCAGCAGTTTAGCGCGAGCCTCCGGGACAGGTCTTGATGAGCAGTTCTTC
CASSLARASGTGLDEQFF
>TRBJ1-6|few|TRBV6-6|TRBD1
TGTGCCAGCAGTTACGGACAGGGCCAAAATTCACCCCTCCACTTT
CASSYGQGQNSPLHF
>TRBJ1-2|-|TRBV6-1|-
TGTGCCAGCATGAGGGCGGCTAACTATGGCTACACCTTC
CASMRAANYGYTF
>TRBJ2-1|-|TRBV7-2|-
TGTGCCAGCAGCTTAGTTGCGATCTCCTACAATGAGCAGTTCTTC
CASSLVAISYNEQFF
>TRBJ2-7|once|TRBV15|-
TGTGCCACCAGCAGGGGGCTTATAGGCTACGAGCAGTACTTC
CATSRGLIGYEQYF
>TRBJ1-1|-|TRBV7-2|-
TGTGCCAGCAGCTTTGGGGGGGGCGGACTGACTGAAGCTTTCTTT
CASSFGGGGLTEAFF
>TRBJ1-1|-|TRBV4-3|TRBD1
TGCGCCAGCAGCCGACAGGGTATGGACACTGAAGCTTTCTTT
CASSRQGMDTEAFF
>TRBJ2-1|-|TRBV7-3|TRBD1
TGTGCCAGCAGCTCGTCGACAGGGAGTAATGAGCAGTTCTTC
CASSSSTGSNEQFF
>TRBJ1-1|-|TRBV5-6|TRBD1
TGTGCCAGCAGCTTGAGGGACAGGAAAGCTTTCTTT
CASSLRDRKAFF